This TCR beta chain came from a study of beta chain features in type 1 diabetes. Study-level points and caveats: Cells with high TCR expression could be over-represented when cDNA is sequenced. A closer apparent resemblance between naive, central memory and Treg TCRB repertoires was seen in patients than in healthy donors. People with Type 1 diabetes carried modestly yet significantly shorter TCRB CDR3s in all four CD4+ subsets.

The investigators reverse transcribed all of the isolated RNA, so they sequenced expressed TCRB transcripts. TCRdb's table, derived via immunoSEQ multiplex PCR, lists solely in-frame clones and lacks some. The sample shows some 250,000 clones, around 13% of them seen only once. The table lists this clone with a few counts. Its antigen is still unknown. Material: naive CD4+ T cells from blood. The receptor's source is a man aged 30 to 45 with type 1 diabetes.

CDR3 coding DNA: TGTGCCAGCAGCGGGATAGCGGGGCGGGGTGAGCAGTTCTTC. Its translation is CASSGIAGRGEQFF. This chain uses TRBV6-5 with TRBJ2-1; 8 bases match TRBD2. CDR3 length: 14 amino acids. The germline V gene has CDR1 MNHEY and CDR2 SVGAGI. J lost 9 bases, V lost 6 bases, and 10 bases had no gene match.